This T cell receptor beta chain was documented in a study of vaccination and CD4 T cells after COVID-19. Study-wide background: Convalescent patients gave post-COVID blood a median about 100 days post-diagnosis, range 35 to 161.

The Oncomine TCR Beta short-read assay generated sequence data from the DNA of cultured CD4+ T cells. TCRdb re-called the PCR reads with MiXCR, one entry per CDR3 protein. The data show 14,000 or so distinct CDR3 sequences, 55% to 75% seen once. Sample treatment: approximately 9-day PBMC culture with coronavirus spike peptide pools or control peptides (ViraFEST assay). Germline V gene data show CDR1 as SGHTA and CDR2 as FQGNSA. Trimming took 5 bases from V and 3 from J; bases not matched to a gene: 6. The CDR3 is 15 amino acids. About this clonotype: Antigen specificity is unknown.

This clonotype was sampled from a human donor who had recovered from COVID-19. This sequence joins TRBV7-2 and TRBJ2-7; the match to TRBD1 covers 11 bases. Material: CD4+ T cells from blood, cultured in vitro. CDR3 region: CASSLGQGAIYEQYF. CDR3 bases: TGTGCCAGCAGCCTTGGACAGGGGGCGATCTACGAGCAGTACTTC.